These 10 T cell receptor beta chains originate from one sample sequenced in a study of shared clonotypes between healthy human individuals. Profiled with immunoSEQ multiplex PCR; TCRdb holds only in-frame clones, not every one. Seen here are some 2.1 million clones, about 95% observed once, and the top ten hold roughly 0.13%. The sequenced sample was naive CD4+ T cells sorted from blood. Subset in this sample: CD45RA+ positively selected. These receptor sequences come from a man younger than 35 in good health.

The J gene is TRBJ1-1, the V gene TRBV6-1; TRBD1 aligns across 9 bases. Germline values: CDR1 MNHNS, CDR2 SASEGT. The CDR3 totals 13 residues. V gave up 2 bases and J gave up 8 bases; unmatched junction bases: 3. The CDR3 DNA sequence: TGTGCCAGCAGTGAAACGGGACAGGGCGAAGCTTTCTTT. It translates to CASSETGQGEAFF.

This chain connects TRBV6-5 to TRBJ1-2; TRBD1 matches at 7 bases. The CDR3 is made up of 13 amino acids. Trimming removed 2 bases from V and 8 bases from J; junction bases left unmatched: 5. Germline V gene lookup returns CDR1 MNHEY and CDR2 SVGAGI. The CDR3: CASSYEGAGGYTF. CDR3 bases: TGTGCCAGCAGTTACGAGGGGGCAGGGGGCTACACCTTC.

The genes are TRBV18 and TRBJ1-5; D perhaps matches TRBD1 (6 bases). Trimming removed 2 bases from V and 6 bases from J, with 14 bases in between. CDR3 size: 15 residues. From germline, CDR1 is KGHSH and CDR2 LQKENI. CDR3 sequence (DNA): TGTGCCAGCTCACCAGGAGGGGGGGCTACTCAGCCCCAGCATTTT. It translates to CASSPGGGATQPQHF.

This clone is a singleton in its sample. The chain has TRBV6-6 and TRBJ1-6, with D hard to call. The germline V gene has CDR1 MNHNY and CDR2 SVGAGI (reference sequence). V was pared by 2 bases and J by 5 bases, with 7 bases between. This CDR3 spans 14 amino acids. The CDR3 is CASSYVQNNSPLHF. CDR3 in DNA: TGTGCCAGCAGTTACGTTCAGAATAATTCACCCCTCCACTTT.

This chain connects TRBV18 to TRBJ2-3, with D hard to call. V lost 0 bases, J lost 0 bases, and 10 bases lay in between. Germline CDR1 KGHSH, CDR2 LQKENI. The CDR3 runs to 16 residues. The CDR3 coding sequence is TGTGCCAGCTCACCACCGGTCGCAGGTAGCACAGATACGCAGTATTTT. This gives the protein CASSPPVAGSTDTQYF.

The chain carries TRBV29-1 and TRBJ2-7; 10 nucleotides agree with TRBD2. The junction had 3 bases not matched to a gene; V was cut back by 4 bases and J by 0 bases. The CDR3 extends over 14 amino acids. CDR1 and CDR2 (germline): SQVTM, ANQGSEA. The CDR3 coding sequence is TGCAGCGTTGCGCTAGCGGGGGTCTCCTACGAGCAGTACTTC. Translating it yields CSVALAGVSYEQYF.

The chain uses TRBV5-6 and TRBJ2-5; D is uncertain. Germline V gene data show CDR1 as SGHDT and CDR2 as YYEEEE. Trimming pared 1 base from V and 0 bases from J, leaving 4 bases between. This CDR3 is 13 amino acids long. CDR3 nucleotides: TGTGCCAGCAGCTTGTTCAACCAAGAGACCCAGTACTTC. This gives the protein CASSLFNQETQYF.

This chain links TRBV4-2 with TRBJ2-3; TRBD2 matches at 10 bases. This CDR3 is 15 amino acids long. Germline CDR1 and CDR2: LGHNA and YNFKEQ. The J segment lost 6 bases and the V segment lost 1 base, leaving 4 bases of the junction unmatched. This chain's CDR3 is CASSQGSGGRDTQYF. CDR3 in DNA: TGTGCCAGCAGCCAAGGTAGCGGGGGGAGGGATACGCAGTATTTT.

J is TRBJ2-1 and V is TRBV19; D gene unclear. Deletions cut 1 base from V and 0 bases from J, with 7 bases between. The length of the CDR3 is 15 residues. CDR1 LNHDA and CDR2 SQIVND come from the germline V gene (reference sequence). CDR3 residues: CASSIGLDSYNEQFF. CDR3 in DNA: TGTGCCAGTAGTATAGGCCTCGACTCCTACAATGAGCAGTTCTTC.

J is TRBJ1-5 and V is TRBV5-3, with D hard to call. TRBV5-3 falls under the ORF class, with uncertain function. CDR3 size: 17 residues. With 4 bases removed from V and 6 bases from J, the gap between germline ends came to 23 bases. The CDR3 loop is CARSPRDASRGVQPQHF. The CDR3 DNA reads as TGTGCCAGAAGCCCCCGGGATGCGTCCCGCGGGGTTCAGCCCCAGCATTTT.